This T cell receptor beta chain was identified during a study of shared clonotypes between healthy human individuals. On the study more broadly: The composition of the donors was two women and a few men aged 18 to 49. Per donor, three plates held CD4 naive cells, three held CD4 memory, two held CD8 naive and one held CD8 memory.

Of note for this clone: Its antigen remains unknown.

General observations from the study: Donors were few, which limited the genetic and exposure-history diversity represented.

A deep-level run was used for the assay. Clones were read by immunoSEQ multiplex PCR, and TCRdb kept only the in-frame ones, dropping some. This repertoire shows around 1.5 million clones, roughly 98% found once; its top ten account for 0.45%. The CDR3 totals 14 residues. V lost 2 bases, J lost 4 bases, and 4 bases stayed unmatched. Germline CDR1 is MNHEY and CDR2 is SVGAGI. The sequencing sample was made of naive CD4+ T cells sorted from blood. Subset here: CD45RA+ positively selected. The TCR comes from a man aged 25 to 45 in good health. The chain links TRBV6-5 to TRBJ2-7; the match to TRBD1 covers 8 bases. CDR3 nucleotide sequence: TGTGCCAGCAGTTACGCGGGGACAGGATACGAGCAGTACTTC. Translation gives CASSYAGTGYEQYF.